Described below is a single T cell receptor beta chain sequence and its context. With 6 bases removed from V and 5 bases from J, the gap between germline ends came to 12 bases. The CDR3 sequence is 13 residues long. CDR1 and CDR2 from the germline V gene are SGDLS and YYNGEE. These data originate in a study of blood T cell repertoires in COVID-19. Under the authors' procedure: Amplification of reference gene primers was used by the study to estimate nucleated cell counts. Only in-frame clones appear in the TCRdb table, and some are missing; sequencing was by immunoSEQ multiplex PCR. Clone size and V and J calls were adopted from that table, with D and trimming inferred from the DNA. Here the sample spans 220,000 or so clones, 70% to 90% being singletons.

Sequenced material: peripheral blood. This TCR derives from a woman aged 45 to 65 with COVID-19, enrolled during active disease. V is TRBV9 and J is TRBJ2-1; D perhaps matches TRBD2 (6 bases). Here the CDR3 reads CASNGWGDNEQFF. Written as DNA, the CDR3 is TGTGCCAGCAACGGGTGGGGGGACAATGAGCAGTTCTTC.